The clone carrying this TCR beta chain was found a few times. This entry belongs to a study of early T cells in non-severe SARS-CoV-2 infection. Trimming cost V 6 bases and J 8 bases; bases outside gene matches: 16. The CDR3 has 16 amino acids. The V gene's germline CDR1 is SNHLY and CDR2 FYNNEI. TCRdb ran MiXCR on the 5' RACE reads and lists one entry per CDR3 protein. In the table there are 55,000 to 75,000 distinct CDR3 sequences, more than 7% of which are singletons. The specimen was whole blood. The rearrangement joins TRBV2 to TRBJ2-1; TRBD2 matches at 7 bases. The TCR sequence derives from an adult who was a healthcare worker with PCR-confirmed SARS-CoV-2 infection or an uninfected control (not recorded which). The CDR3 bases are TGTGCCAGCAGCTCCCGACTAGCCGCCCTACCCGATGAGCAGTTCTTC. Amino acid sequence: CASSSRLAALPDEQFF.